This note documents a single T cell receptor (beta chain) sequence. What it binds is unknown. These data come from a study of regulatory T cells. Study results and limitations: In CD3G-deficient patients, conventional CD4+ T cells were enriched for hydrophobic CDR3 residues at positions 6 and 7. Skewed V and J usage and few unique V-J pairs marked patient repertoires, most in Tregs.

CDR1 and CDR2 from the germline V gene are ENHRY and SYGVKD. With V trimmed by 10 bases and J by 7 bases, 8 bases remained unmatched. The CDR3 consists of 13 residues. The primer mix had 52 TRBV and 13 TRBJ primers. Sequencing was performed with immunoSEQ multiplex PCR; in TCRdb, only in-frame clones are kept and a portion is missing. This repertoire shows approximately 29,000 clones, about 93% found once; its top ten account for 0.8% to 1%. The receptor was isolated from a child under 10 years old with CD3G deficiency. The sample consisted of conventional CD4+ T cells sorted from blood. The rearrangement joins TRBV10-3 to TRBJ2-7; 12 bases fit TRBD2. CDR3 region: CATGRLAGEEQYF. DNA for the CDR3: TGTGCCACCGGAAGACTAGCGGGAGAAGAGCAGTACTTC.